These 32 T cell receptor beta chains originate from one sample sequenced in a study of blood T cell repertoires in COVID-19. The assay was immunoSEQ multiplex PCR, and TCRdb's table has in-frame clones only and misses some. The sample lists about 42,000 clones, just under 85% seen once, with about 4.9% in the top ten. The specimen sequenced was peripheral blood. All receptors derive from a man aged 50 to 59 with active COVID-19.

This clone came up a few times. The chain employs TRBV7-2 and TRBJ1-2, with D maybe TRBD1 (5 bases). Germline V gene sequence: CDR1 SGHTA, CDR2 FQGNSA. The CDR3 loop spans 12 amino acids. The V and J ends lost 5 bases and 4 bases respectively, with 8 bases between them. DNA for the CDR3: TGTGCCAGCAGCGCGACAGTCTATGGCTACACCTTC. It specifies CASSATVYGYTF.

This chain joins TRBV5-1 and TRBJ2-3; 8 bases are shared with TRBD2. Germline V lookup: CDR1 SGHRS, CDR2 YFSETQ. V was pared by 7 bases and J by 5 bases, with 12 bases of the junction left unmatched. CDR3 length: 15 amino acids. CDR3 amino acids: CASGTAPSGQDTQYF. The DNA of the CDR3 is TGCGCCAGCGGCACCGCTCCTAGCGGGCAAGATACGCAGTATTTT.

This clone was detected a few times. The CDR3 spells CASSLQGANSPLHF. The DNA of the CDR3 is TGCGCCAGCAGCTTGCAGGGGGCTAATTCACCCCTCCACTTT. V gene TRBV5-1 combines with J gene TRBJ1-6, with 8 bases lining up with TRBD1. J was trimmed by 6 bases and V by 1 base; bases with no gene match: 0. This CDR3 is 14 amino acids long. Germline V CDR1 and CDR2: SGHRS, YFSETQ.

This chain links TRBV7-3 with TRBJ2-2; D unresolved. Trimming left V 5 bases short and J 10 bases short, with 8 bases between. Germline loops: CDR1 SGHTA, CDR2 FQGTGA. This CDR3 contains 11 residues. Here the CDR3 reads CASSRGSELFF. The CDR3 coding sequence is TGTGCCAGCAGCCGCGGATCGGAGCTGTTTTTT.

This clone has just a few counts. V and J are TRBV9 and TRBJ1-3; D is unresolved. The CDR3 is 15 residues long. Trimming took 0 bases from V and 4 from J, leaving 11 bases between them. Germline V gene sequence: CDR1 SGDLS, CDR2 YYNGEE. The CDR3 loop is CASSVDGGRGNTIYF. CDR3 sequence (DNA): TGTGCCAGCAGCGTAGATGGAGGACGGGGAAACACCATATATTTT.

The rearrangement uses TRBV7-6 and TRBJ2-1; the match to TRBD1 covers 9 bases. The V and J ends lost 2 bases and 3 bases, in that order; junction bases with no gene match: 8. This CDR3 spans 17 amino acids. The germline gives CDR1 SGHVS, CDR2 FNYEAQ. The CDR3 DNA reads TGTGCCAGCAGCTTAACAGGGGGCCCTGGGCTCTACAATGAGCAGTTCTTC. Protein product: CASSLTGGPGLYNEQFF.

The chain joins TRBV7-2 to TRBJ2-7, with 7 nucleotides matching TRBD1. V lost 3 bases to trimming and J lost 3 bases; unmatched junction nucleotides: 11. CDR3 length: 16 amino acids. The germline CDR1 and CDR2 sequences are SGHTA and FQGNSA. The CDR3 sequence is CASSFQGQFLGYEQYF. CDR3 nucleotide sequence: TGTGCCAGCAGCTTCCAGGGACAGTTTCTTGGCTACGAGCAGTACTTC.

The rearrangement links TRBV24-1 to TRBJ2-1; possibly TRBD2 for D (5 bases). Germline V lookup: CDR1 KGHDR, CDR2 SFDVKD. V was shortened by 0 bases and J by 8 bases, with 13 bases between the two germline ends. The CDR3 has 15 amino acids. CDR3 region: CATSDLEGEGDEQFF. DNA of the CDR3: TGTGCCACCAGTGATTTGGAGGGAGAGGGTGATGAGCAGTTCTTC.

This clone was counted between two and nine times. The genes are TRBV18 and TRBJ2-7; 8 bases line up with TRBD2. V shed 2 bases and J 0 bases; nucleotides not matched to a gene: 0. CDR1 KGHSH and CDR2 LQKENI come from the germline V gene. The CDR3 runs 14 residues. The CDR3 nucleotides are TGTGCCAGCTCACCAGCGGGGGGCTCCTACGAGCAGTACTTC. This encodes CASSPAGGSYEQYF.

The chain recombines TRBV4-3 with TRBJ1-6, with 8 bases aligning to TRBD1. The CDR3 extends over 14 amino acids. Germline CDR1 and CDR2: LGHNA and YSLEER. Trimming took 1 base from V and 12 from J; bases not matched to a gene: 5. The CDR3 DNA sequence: TGCGCCAGCAGCCAAGTCGGGACAGGTGGACCCCTCCACTTT. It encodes CASSQVGTGGPLHF.

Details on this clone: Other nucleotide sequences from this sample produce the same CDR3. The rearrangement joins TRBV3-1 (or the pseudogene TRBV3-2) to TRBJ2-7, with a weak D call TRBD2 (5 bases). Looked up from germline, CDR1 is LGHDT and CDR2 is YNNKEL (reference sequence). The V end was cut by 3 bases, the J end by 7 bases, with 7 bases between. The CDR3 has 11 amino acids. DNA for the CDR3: TGTGCCAGCAGCCAGGGCGGGGAGCAGTACTTC. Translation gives CASSQGGEQYF.

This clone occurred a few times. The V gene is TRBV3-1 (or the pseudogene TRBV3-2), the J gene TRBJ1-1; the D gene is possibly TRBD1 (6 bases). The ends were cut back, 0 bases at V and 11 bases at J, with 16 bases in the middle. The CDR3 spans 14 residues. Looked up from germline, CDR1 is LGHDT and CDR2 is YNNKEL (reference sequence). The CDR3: CASSQEGRGEWAFF. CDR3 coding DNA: TGTGCCAGCAGCCAAGAGGGCAGGGGTGAATGGGCTTTCTTT.

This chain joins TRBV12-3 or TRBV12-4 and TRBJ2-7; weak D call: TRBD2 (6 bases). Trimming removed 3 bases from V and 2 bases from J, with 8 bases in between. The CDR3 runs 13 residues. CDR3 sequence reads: CASSFPGAYEQYF. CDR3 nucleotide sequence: TGTGCCAGCAGTTTTCCGGGGGCCTACGAGCAGTACTTC.

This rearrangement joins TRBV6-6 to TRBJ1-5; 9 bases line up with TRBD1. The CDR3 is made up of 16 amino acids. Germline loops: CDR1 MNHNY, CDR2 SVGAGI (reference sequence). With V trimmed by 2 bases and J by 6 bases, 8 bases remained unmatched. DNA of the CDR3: TGTGCCAGCAGTTACCGAACCGGGACAGGGATTCAGCCCCAGCATTTT. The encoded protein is CASSYRTGTGIQPQHF.

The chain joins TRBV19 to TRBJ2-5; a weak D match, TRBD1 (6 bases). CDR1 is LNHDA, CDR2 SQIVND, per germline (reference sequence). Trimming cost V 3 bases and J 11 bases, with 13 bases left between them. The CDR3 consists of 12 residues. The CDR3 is CASSMNLGTQYF. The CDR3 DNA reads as TGTGCCAGTAGTATGAATTTGGGGACACAGTACTTC.

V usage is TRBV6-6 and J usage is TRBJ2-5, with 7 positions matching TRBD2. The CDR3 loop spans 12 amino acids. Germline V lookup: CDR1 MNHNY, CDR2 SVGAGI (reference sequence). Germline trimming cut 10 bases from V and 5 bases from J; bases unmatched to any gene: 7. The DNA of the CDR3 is TGTGCCACTTGCCGGGGGGTCGAGACCCAGTACTTC. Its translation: CATCRGVETQYF.

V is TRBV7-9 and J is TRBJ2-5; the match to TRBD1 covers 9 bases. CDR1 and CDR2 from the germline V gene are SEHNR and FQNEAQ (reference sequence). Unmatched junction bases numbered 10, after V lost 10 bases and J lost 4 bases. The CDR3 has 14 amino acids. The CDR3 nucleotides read TGTGCCACCAAATCACAGGGGGCGGGAGAGACCCAGTACTTC. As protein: CATKSQGAGETQYF.

The CDR3 DNA sequence: TGTGCCAGCAGCAGCCTCCGGGGTCCGGAGAGGGAAAAACTGTTTTTT. Encoded protein: CASSSLRGPEREKLFF. The chain combines TRBV5-4 with TRBJ1-4; D is undetermined. Germline values: CDR1 SGHNT, CDR2 YYREEE (reference sequence). The CDR3 contains 16 residues. Trimming left V 4 bases short and J 8 bases short, with 21 bases between.

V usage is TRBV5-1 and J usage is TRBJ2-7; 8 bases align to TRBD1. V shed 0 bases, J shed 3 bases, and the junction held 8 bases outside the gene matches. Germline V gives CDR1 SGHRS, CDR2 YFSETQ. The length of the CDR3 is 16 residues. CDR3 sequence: CASSLGFAGQVYEQYF. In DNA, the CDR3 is TGCGCCAGCAGCTTGGGTTTCGCGGGACAGGTCTACGAGCAGTACTTC.

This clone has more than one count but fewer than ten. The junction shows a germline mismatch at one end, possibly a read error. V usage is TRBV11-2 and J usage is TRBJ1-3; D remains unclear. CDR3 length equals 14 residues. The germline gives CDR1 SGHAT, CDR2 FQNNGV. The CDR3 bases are TGTGCCAGCAGCTCCGGGTATACTGGAAACGCCATATATTTT. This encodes CASSSGYTGNAIYF.

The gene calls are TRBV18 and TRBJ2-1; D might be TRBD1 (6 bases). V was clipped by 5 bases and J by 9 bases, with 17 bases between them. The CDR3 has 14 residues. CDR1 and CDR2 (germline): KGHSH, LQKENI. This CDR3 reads CASSETGSRPEQFF. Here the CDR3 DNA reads TGTGCCAGCTCAGAAACAGGGAGTCGTCCTGAGCAGTTCTTC.

The CDR3 region is CASSLQGASNQPQHF. The CDR3 DNA is TGTGCCAGCAGCCTCCAGGGGGCTAGCAATCAGCCCCAGCATTTT. V and J are TRBV7-8 and TRBJ1-5, with 8 bases that match TRBD1. With V trimmed by 5 bases and J by 0 bases, 3 bases remained unmatched. Germline loops: CDR1 SGHVS, CDR2 FQNEAQ. The CDR3 length is 15 residues.

CDR3 amino acids: CASSPGGAGANVLTF. Here the CDR3 DNA reads TGTGCCAGCTCACCGGGAGGGGCTGGGGCCAACGTCCTGACTTTC. The chain recombines TRBV18 with TRBJ2-6; 7 bases are a match to TRBD2. The germline V gene encodes CDR1 KGHSH and CDR2 LQKENI. CDR3 size: 15 residues. V trimming: 3 bases; J trimming: 2 bases; junction bases outside the gene matches: 1.

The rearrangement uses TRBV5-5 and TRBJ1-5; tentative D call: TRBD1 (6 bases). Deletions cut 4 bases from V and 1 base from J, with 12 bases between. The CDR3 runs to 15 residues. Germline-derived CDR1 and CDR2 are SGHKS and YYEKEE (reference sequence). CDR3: CASSRAGVSNQPQHF. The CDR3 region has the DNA TGTGCCAGCAGCCGGGCAGGGGTCAGCAATCAGCCCCAGCATTTT.

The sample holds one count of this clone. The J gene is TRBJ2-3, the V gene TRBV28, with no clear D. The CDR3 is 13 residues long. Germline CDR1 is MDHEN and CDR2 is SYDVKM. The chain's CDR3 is CTCIGRSADTQYF. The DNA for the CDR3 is TGTACCTGTATTGGCAGGTCGGCAGATACGCAGTATTTT.

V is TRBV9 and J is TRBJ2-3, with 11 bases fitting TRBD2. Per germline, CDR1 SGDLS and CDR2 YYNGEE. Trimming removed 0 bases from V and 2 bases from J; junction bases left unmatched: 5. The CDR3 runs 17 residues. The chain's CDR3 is CASSVGIAGGNTDTQYF. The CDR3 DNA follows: TGTGCCAGCAGCGTAGGTATAGCGGGGGGGAACACAGATACGCAGTATTTT.

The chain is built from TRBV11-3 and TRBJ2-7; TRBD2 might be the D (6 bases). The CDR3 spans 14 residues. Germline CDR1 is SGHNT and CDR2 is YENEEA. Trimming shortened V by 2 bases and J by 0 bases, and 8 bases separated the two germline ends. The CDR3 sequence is CASSLRGFSYEQYF. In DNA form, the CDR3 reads TGTGCCAGCAGCTTACGGGGGTTCTCCTACGAGCAGTACTTC.

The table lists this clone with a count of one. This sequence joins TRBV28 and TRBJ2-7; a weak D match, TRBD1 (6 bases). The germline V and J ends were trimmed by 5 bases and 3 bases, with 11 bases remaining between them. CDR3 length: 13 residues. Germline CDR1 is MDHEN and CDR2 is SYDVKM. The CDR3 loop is CASSLQTGYEQYF. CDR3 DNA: TGTGCCAGCAGTCTTCAGACAGGCTACGAGCAGTACTTC.

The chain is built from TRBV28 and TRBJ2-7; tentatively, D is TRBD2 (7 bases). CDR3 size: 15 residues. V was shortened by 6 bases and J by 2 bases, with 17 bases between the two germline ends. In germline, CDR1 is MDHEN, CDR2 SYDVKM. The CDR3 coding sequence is TGTGCCAGCAGCCGGGGGGCGAAGGGGGCCTACGAGCAGTACTTC. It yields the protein CASSRGAKGAYEQYF.

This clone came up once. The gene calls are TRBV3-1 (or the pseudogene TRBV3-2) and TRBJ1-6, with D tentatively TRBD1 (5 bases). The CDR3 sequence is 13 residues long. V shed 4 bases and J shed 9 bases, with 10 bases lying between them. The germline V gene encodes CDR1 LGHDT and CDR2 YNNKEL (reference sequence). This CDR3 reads CASSPRTISPLHF. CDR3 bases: TGTGCCAGCAGCCCCAGGACAATTTCACCCCTCCACTTT.

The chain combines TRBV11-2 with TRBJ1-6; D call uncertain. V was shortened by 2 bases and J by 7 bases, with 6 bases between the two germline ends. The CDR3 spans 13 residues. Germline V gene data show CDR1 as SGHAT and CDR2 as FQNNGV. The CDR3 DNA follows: TGTGCCAGCAGCTTACTCCCCAATTCACCCCTCCACTTT. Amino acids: CASSLLPNSPLHF.

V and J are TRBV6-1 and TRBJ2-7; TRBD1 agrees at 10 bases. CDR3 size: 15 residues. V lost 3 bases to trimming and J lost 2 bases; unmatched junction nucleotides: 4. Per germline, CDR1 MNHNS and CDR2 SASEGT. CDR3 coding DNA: TGTGCCAGCAGTGACCGGGACAGGGGCACCTACGAGCAGTACTTC. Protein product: CASSDRDRGTYEQYF.